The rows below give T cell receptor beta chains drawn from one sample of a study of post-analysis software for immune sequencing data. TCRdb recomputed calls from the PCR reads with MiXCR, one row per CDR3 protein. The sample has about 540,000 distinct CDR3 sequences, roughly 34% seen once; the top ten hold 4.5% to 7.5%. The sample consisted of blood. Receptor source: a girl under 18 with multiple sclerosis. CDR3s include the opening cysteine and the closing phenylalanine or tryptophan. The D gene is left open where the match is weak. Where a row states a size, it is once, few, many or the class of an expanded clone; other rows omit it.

CASRPPGQGWTEAFF TGTGCCAGCAGGCCGCCGGGACAGGGGTGGACTGAAGCTTTCTTT TRBJ1-1 TRBD1 15 TRBV6-5 .
CASSRGLAGGADTQYF TGTGCCAGCAGTCGAGGCCTAGCGGGGGGAGCAGATACGCAGTATTTT TRBJ2-3 TRBD2 16 TRBV6-5 .
CASSPTGEGANYGYTF TGTGCCAGCAGTCCCACAGGGGAGGGGGCGAACTATGGCTACACCTTC TRBJ1-2 TRBD1 16 TRBV28 few
CASSLEWSFSGANVLTF TGCGCCAGCAGCTTGGAGTGGTCGTTCTCTGGGGCCAACGTCCTGACTTTC TRBJ2-6 . 17 TRBV5-1 .
CSAETGESYNEQFF TGCAGCGCTGAAACAGGGGAATCCTACAATGAGCAGTTCTTC TRBJ2-1 TRBD1 14 TRBV29-1 few
CASSARQVTREDTEAFF TGCGCCAGCAGCGCCAGACAGGTTACACGGGAAGACACTGAAGCTTTCTTT TRBJ1-1 . 17 TRBV5-1 .
CASSMGLSAETQYF TGTGCCAGTAGTATGGGACTATCCGCGGAGACCCAGTACTTC TRBJ2-5 TRBD2 14 TRBV19 few
CASRRPGEAEKLFF TGTGCCAGCAGGCGTCCCGGGGAAGCTGAAAAACTGTTTTTT TRBJ1-4 . 14 TRBV7-2 .
CASSLNGGGNQETQYF TGTGCCAGCAGCTTAAATGGCGGGGGTAATCAAGAGACCCAGTACTTC TRBJ2-5 TRBD2 16 TRBV7-2 few
CASSQAIRLRPSYEQYF TGCGCCAGCAGCCAAGCAATCCGACTGAGACCTTCCTACGAGCAGTACTTC TRBJ2-7 . 17 TRBV4-1 .
CASSWGTENYNEQFF TGCGCCAGCAGCTGGGGGACAGAGAACTACAATGAGCAGTTCTTC TRBJ2-1 TRBD1 15 TRBV5-1 .
CASSVGGLNTEAFF TGTGCCAGCAGTGTGGGGGGCCTGAACACTGAAGCTTTCTTT TRBJ1-1 . 14 TRBV2 few
CASSPGTLAGGRVNEQFF TGCGCCAGCAGCCCGGGGACTCTAGCGGGAGGGAGGGTCAATGAGCAGTTCTTC TRBJ2-1 TRBD2 18 TRBV5-1 .
CASSLAGAHGETQYF TGTGCCAGCAGTTTGGCGGGGGCTCATGGGGAGACCCAGTACTTC TRBJ2-5 . 15 TRBV27 .
CASSYLQNTEAFF TGTGCCAGCAGCTATTTACAGAACACTGAAGCTTTCTTT TRBJ1-1 . 13 TRBV5-5 .
CAISESGLPQETQYF TGTGCCATCAGTGAGTCGGGACTACCCCAAGAGACCCAGTACTTC TRBJ2-5 TRBD2 15 TRBV10-3 many
CASRPLAGGRAEQFF TGTGCCAGCAGGCCACTAGCGGGGGGGCGCGCTGAGCAGTTCTTC TRBJ2-1 TRBD2 15 TRBV6-5 .
CSARDGGQGAGYEQYF TGCAGTGCTAGAGATGGGGGACAGGGGGCGGGGTACGAGCAGTACTTC TRBJ2-7 TRBD1 16 TRBV20-1 few
CASSRDRGKDNEQFF TGCGCCAGCAGCCGGGACAGAGGGAAAGACAATGAGCAGTTCTTC TRBJ2-1 TRBD1 15 TRBV5-1 .
CASSRDGGYEQYF TGTGCCAGCAGCCGGGACGGAGGCTACGAGCAGTACTTC TRBJ2-7 . 13 TRBV7-2 few
CASSLDARGQDEQYF TGCGCCAGCAGCTTGGACGCCAGGGGGCAAGACGAGCAGTACTTC TRBJ2-7 TRBD1 15 TRBV5-1 few
CSANGGATDTQYF TGCAGTGCTAACGGGGGGGCAACAGATACGCAGTATTTT TRBJ2-3 TRBD2 13 TRBV20-1 few
CASSHYDTSNSPLHF TGTGCCAGCAGCCACTATGATACGAGTAATTCACCCCTCCACTTT TRBJ1-6 . 15 TRBV3-1 once
CASSLVLAGEQFF TGCGCCAGCAGCCTCGTACTAGCGGGTGAGCAGTTCTTC TRBJ2-1 TRBD2 13 TRBV5-1 .
CASSPEGDTEAFF TGTGCCAGCTCACCAGAGGGAGACACTGAAGCTTTCTTT TRBJ1-1 . 13 TRBV18 .
CASSQSGTGARYTF TGTGCCAGCTCACAATCCGGGACAGGGGCCCGCTACACCTTC TRBJ1-2 TRBD1 14 TRBV18 .
CASRKPGADTQYF TGCGCCAGCAGGAAACCAGGGGCGGATACGCAGTATTTT TRBJ2-3 . 13 TRBV10-2 .
CASSRDREISPLHF TGCGCCAGCAGCCGGGACAGGGAAATTTCACCCCTCCACTTT TRBJ1-6 TRBD1 14 TRBV5-1 .
CASSLEKADTRAHSNQPQHF TGTGCCAGTAGCTTGGAGAAGGCGGATACGAGAGCCCATAGCAATCAGCCCCAGCATTTT TRBJ1-5 . 20 TRBV11-2 .
CSASDRVREQYF TGCAGTGCGTCCGACAGGGTGAGAGAGCAGTACTTC TRBJ2-7 TRBD1 12 TRBV20-1 many
CASSDALGAGSSYEQYF TGTGCCAGCAGTGACGCATTAGGGGCGGGGAGCTCCTACGAGCAGTACTTC TRBJ2-7 . 17 TRBV6-1 few
CASSSSSGGAVETQYF TGTGCCAGCAGCTCTTCTAGCGGGGGGGCCGTTGAGACCCAGTACTTC TRBJ2-5 TRBD2 16 TRBV5-6 few
CASSLGYRDYGYTF TGTGCCAGCAGCTTGGGGTACAGGGACTATGGCTACACCTTC TRBJ1-2 . 14 TRBV5-5 .
CASSYSDFTNQPQHF TGTGCCAGCAGTTACTCGGATTTTACGAATCAGCCCCAGCATTTT TRBJ1-5 . 15 TRBV6-6 .
CASANRDRWGGEQYF TGTGCCAGCGCAAACCGGGACAGGTGGGGGGGTGAGCAGTACTTC TRBJ2-5 . 15 TRBV28 .
CASSPGSHEQYF TGTGCCAGCAGCCCAGGGTCCCACGAGCAGTACTTC TRBJ2-7 . 12 TRBV3-1 few
CSATGRTQYF TGCAGTGCTACCGGGAGGACACAGTATTTT TRBJ2-3 TRBD2 10 TRBV20-1 .
CSADGAGELFF TGCAGCGCCGACGGGGCCGGGGAGCTGTTTTTT TRBJ2-2 . 11 TRBV29-1 few
CASSLMEETQYF TGTGCCAGCAGTTTAATGGAAGAGACCCAGTACTTC TRBJ2-5 . 12 TRBV12-3/TRBV12-4 many
CASSFHGADEKLFF TGTGCCAGCAGCTTCCATGGGGCTGACGAAAAACTGTTTTTT TRBJ1-4 . 14 TRBV7-2 .
CASTPDRPNNEQFF TGCGCCAGCACCCCCGACAGGCCAAACAATGAGCAGTTCTTC TRBJ2-1 . 14 TRBV5-1 few